This T cell receptor beta chain comes out of a study of cytomegalovirus exposure and HLA in healthy donors. The CDR3 consists of 14 residues. Whole-study results and caveats: Cytomegalovirus status, reportedly, was diagnosed with high specificity and sensitivity by the classifier. Under in vitro conditions, a few CMV-associated chains were confirmed as specific for CMV antigens. The only immune exposure information that was available was CMV serostatus. Later, an analysis showed that TCR beta chains associated with HLA were more clonally expanded than others that were equally common.

PCR amplification relied on 60 Vbeta primers (plus 13 Jbeta primers). Here immunoSEQ multiplex PCR was the method, and the copy in TCRdb shows in-frame clones only, minus some. The table lists approximately 38,000 clones, roughly 82% of them singletons. In regard to this clone: Its cognate antigen is unknown.

V usage is TRBV21-1 and J usage is TRBJ2-7; the table's D call TRBD1 went unverified against the DNA. TRBV21-1 has pseudogene status. The receptor's source is a woman aged 18-29 years in good health and CMV-seropositive. Sample: PBMCs. This CDR3 is CASSKSQGAYEQYF. The DNA of the CDR3 is TGTGCCAGCAGCAAATCGCAGGGGGCCTACGAGCAGTACTTC.